Following are 15 T cell receptor beta chains from one sample sequenced in a study of T cell responses to AZD1222 COVID-19 vaccine. Here immunoSEQ multiplex PCR was the method, and the copy in TCRdb shows in-frame clones only, minus some. The sample carries roughly 120,000 clones, roughly 92% recorded once. The sequencing used peripheral blood, collected 28 days after the second AZD1222 dose. These TCRs come from an adult who received the AZD1222 COVID-19 vaccine.

V gene TRBV15 combines with J gene TRBJ1-5; D is unresolved. Germline V gene data show CDR1 as LNHNV and CDR2 as YYDKDF (reference sequence). Trimming took 0 bases from V and 0 from J, leaving 15 bases between them. The CDR3 loop spans 18 amino acids. The CDR3 is CATSRDARTLYSNQPQHF. CDR3 nucleotides: TGTGCCACCAGCAGAGATGCGAGGACCCTCTATAGCAATCAGCCCCAGCATTTT.

The V and J genes are TRBV7-2 and TRBJ2-2, with 8 positions matching TRBD2. The CDR3 is 16 residues long. CDR1 is SGHTA and CDR2 is FQGNSA in the germline V gene. V gave up 1 base and J gave up 8 bases; unmatched junction bases: 9. The CDR3 here is CASSLGLAGGGGELFF. The CDR3 region has the DNA TGTGCCAGCAGCTTAGGGCTAGCGGGTGGAGGAGGGGAGCTGTTTTTT.

The V and J genes are TRBV19 and TRBJ1-4, with a tentative D call TRBD1 (5 bases). CDR3 length equals 14 residues. The germline V gene has CDR1 LNHDA and CDR2 SQIVND (reference sequence). Trimming pared 7 bases from V and 4 bases from J, leaving 13 bases between. The CDR3 DNA follows: TGTGCCAGTACCAAGGGACCCATTAATGAAAAACTGTTTTTT. Translated: CASTKGPINEKLFF.

For this clone: At one end the junction does not follow the germline gene, possibly because of a read error. V is TRBV6-1 and J is TRBJ1-1; a possible D gene is TRBD1 (6 bases). The CDR3 extends over 16 amino acids. Germline V CDR1 and CDR2: MNHNS, SASEGT. The CDR3 sequence is CASSEAPGHLNTEASF. In DNA form, the CDR3 reads TGTGCCAGCAGTGAAGCGCCGGGACACCTGAACACTGAAGCTTCCTTT.

V usage is TRBV6-5 and J usage is TRBJ1-6, with a tentative D call TRBD1 (6 bases). The V gene lost 4 bases and the J gene lost 14 bases, with 15 bases spanning the gap. Germline CDR1 MNHEY, CDR2 SVGAGI. The CDR3 sequence is 13 residues long. CDR3 DNA sequence: TGTGCCAGCAGTTCCCCCCCCGGACAGTCCCTCCACTTT. Translation: CASSSPPGQSLHF.

The J gene is TRBJ1-4, the V gene TRBV28; tentatively, D is TRBD1 (5 bases). Germline-derived CDR1 and CDR2 are MDHEN and SYDVKM. The CDR3 spans 14 residues. The V end lost 6 bases, the J end lost 5 bases, and 13 bases lay between the germline ends. CDR3 bases: TGTGCCAGCAGACTCTCTGGGGGAAATGAAAAACTGTTTTTT. Translated, it gives CASRLSGGNEKLFF.

V and J are TRBV30 and TRBJ2-1; 7 bases align to TRBD2. CDR1 GTSNPN and CDR2 SVGIG come from the germline V gene (reference sequence). V lost 4 bases and J lost 3; bases outside the gene matches: 9. CDR3 size: 15 residues. CDR3 amino acids: CAWTKIGGVYNEQFF. For the CDR3, the DNA is TGTGCCTGGACCAAAATTGGGGGGGTCTACAATGAGCAGTTCTTC.

This chain uses TRBV5-4 with TRBJ1-6; TRBD1 is a possible D gene (6 bases). The CDR3 has 14 amino acids. The V end lost 0 bases, the J end lost 10 bases, and 11 bases lay between the germline ends. Germline V gene lookup returns CDR1 SGHNT and CDR2 YYREEE (reference sequence). This CDR3 is CASSLAGDVSPLHF. CDR3 DNA sequence: TGTGCCAGCAGCTTGGCAGGGGACGTGTCACCCCTCCACTTT.

The chain carries TRBV12-3 or TRBV12-4 and TRBJ1-2; D is undetermined. V was cut by 6 bases and J by 6 bases, with 11 bases left in between. The CDR3 contains 12 residues. CDR3 residues: CASRSQADGYTF. CDR3 DNA: TGTGCCAGCAGATCCCAGGCGGATGGCTACACCTTC.

The rearrangement uses TRBV5-5 and TRBJ1-5; D might be TRBD1 (6 bases). Trimming removed 4 bases from V and 4 bases from J, with 12 bases in between. The CDR3 is 14 amino acids. Germline loops: CDR1 SGHKS, CDR2 YYEKEE (reference sequence). The CDR3 region has the DNA TGTGCCAGCAGCGTACGGACAGAAAATCAGCCCCAGCATTTT. Translated, it gives CASSVRTENQPQHF.

This clone occurred a few times. The rearrangement links TRBV24-1 to TRBJ2-3, with 7 bases lining up with TRBD1. V was clipped by 4 bases and J by 0 bases; unmatched bases: 9. The CDR3 is 17 residues long. CDR1 is KGHDR, CDR2 SFDVKD, per germline. The CDR3 DNA follows: TGTGCCACCAGTGACCTAGGGACAGATTATAGCACAGATACGCAGTATTTT. This translates into CATSDLGTDYSTDTQYF.

The chain has TRBV21-1 and TRBJ2-1; TRBD1 reflects the table's D call only, with no check against the DNA. TRBV21-1 counts as a pseudogene. The CDR3 has 17 residues. CDR3 DNA sequence: TGTGCCAGCAGCAAAGTCGAAAGCCTTATTCCCGGGACAGTTCAGTTCTTC. This gives the protein CASSKVESLIPGTVQFF.

This clone was seen more than once but under ten times. V gene TRBV24-1 combines with J gene TRBJ2-2, with D maybe TRBD1 (5 bases). The CDR3 contains 15 residues. Trimming shortened V by 0 bases and J by 5 bases, and 9 bases separated the two germline ends. Germline values: CDR1 KGHDR, CDR2 SFDVKD. The CDR3 loop reads CATSDLGRETGELFF. The CDR3 DNA sequence: TGTGCCACCAGTGATTTGGGCAGGGAAACCGGGGAGCTGTTTTTT.

As DNA, the CDR3 is TGTGCCAGCAGTGAGATCAGACAGCCCCAGCATTTT. Its translation: CASSEIRQPQHF. V is TRBV6-1 and J is TRBJ1-5, with D unclear. Trimming pared 3 bases from V and 7 bases from J, leaving 7 bases between. Germline loops: CDR1 MNHNS, CDR2 SASEGT. The CDR3 is 12 residues long.

The V gene is TRBV28, the J gene TRBJ2-3, with TRBD2 as a possible D gene (6 bases). The ends were cut back, 2 bases at V and 1 base at J, with 10 bases in the middle. CDR3 length equals 15 residues. CDR1 is MDHEN and CDR2 is SYDVKM in the germline V gene. In nucleotides, the CDR3 is TGTGCCAGCAGTTTACTACTAGCCCGCACAGATACGCAGTATTTT. Encoded protein: CASSLLLARTDTQYF.